Below, 16 T cell receptor beta chains from the same sample are listed, as sequenced in a study of shared clonotypes between healthy human individuals. Here immunoSEQ multiplex PCR was the method, and the copy in TCRdb shows in-frame clones only, minus some. Of around 440,000 clones listed, about 74% were seen once; the top ten hold around 12%. Sequencing used PBMCs. All receptors derive from a middle-aged woman in good health. Some clones in this sample may be carry-over from other donors' samples.

The V and J genes are TRBV4-2 and TRBJ2-5; 9 bases fit TRBD1. Germline CDR1 is LGHNA and CDR2 is YNFKEQ. This CDR3 spans 15 amino acids. Unmatched junction bases numbered 8, after V lost 4 bases and J lost 5 bases. The CDR3 coding sequence is TGTGCCAGCAGCCCACCCGGGACAGGGAGTGAGACCCAGTACTTC. It encodes CASSPPGTGSETQYF.

The V gene is TRBV7-9, the J gene TRBJ2-5; 9 bases fit TRBD2. CDR1 and CDR2 from the germline V gene are SEHNR and FQNEAQ (reference sequence). The V segment lost 3 bases and the J segment 5 bases; nucleotides outside the gene matches: 7. CDR3 length: 15 amino acids. The CDR3 region has the DNA TGTGCCAGCAGCTTGAATAGCGGGAGCCGGGAGACCCAGTACTTC. Translating it yields CASSLNSGSRETQYF.

About this clone: One end of the junction varies from germline; a read error may be responsible. The rearrangement links TRBV4-1 to TRBJ2-3; TRBD2 aligns across 10 bases. Germline lookup yields CDR1 MGHRA and CDR2 YSYEKL. The CDR3 spans 17 residues. For the CDR3, the DNA is TGCGCCAGCAGCCAGGACTCTAGCGGGAGAAGCACAGATGCGCAGTATTTT. The encoded protein is CASSQDSSGRSTDAQYF.

Regarding this clone: The identical CDR3 is also encoded by other nucleotide sequences in the sample. The chain recombines TRBV27 with TRBJ2-5; D is possibly TRBD2 (6 bases). V lost 3 bases and J lost 3, with 8 bases in between. Germline CDR1 MNHEY, CDR2 SMNVEV (reference sequence). The CDR3 extends over 13 amino acids. The CDR3 sequence is CASSFGGEETQYF. In nucleotides, the CDR3 is TGTGCCAGCAGTTTCGGAGGGGAAGAGACCCAGTACTTC.

The chain recombines TRBV27 with TRBJ2-7; TRBD2 aligns across 8 bases. In germline, CDR1 is MNHEY, CDR2 SMNVEV (reference sequence). There are 15 residues in the CDR3. The ends lost 5 bases at V and 0 bases at J; junction bases unmatched: 6. The CDR3 DNA is TGTGCCAGCAGTACAATAGCGGGAAGCTCCTACGAGCAGTACTTC. This codes for CASSTIAGSSYEQYF.

This rearrangement joins TRBV5-1 to TRBJ2-7, with TRBD2 matching 10 bases. CDR1 and CDR2 (germline): SGHRS, YFSETQ. The CDR3 sequence is 14 residues long. V lost 5 bases, J lost 2 bases, and 4 bases stayed unmatched. The DNA of the CDR3 is TGCGCCAGCAGGGGGACTAGCGAGACCTACGAGCAGTACTTC. As protein: CASRGTSETYEQYF.

The V and J genes are TRBV27 and TRBJ1-2, with TRBD1 matching 8 bases. Trimming removed 3 bases from V and 8 bases from J; junction bases left unmatched: 8. The CDR3 is made up of 14 amino acids. Germline V gene lookup returns CDR1 MNHEY and CDR2 SMNVEV (reference sequence). CDR3 in DNA: TGTGCCAGCAGTTTTGGGCAGGGGGCGCGAGGCTACACCTTC. Amino acid sequence: CASSFGQGARGYTF.

The genes are TRBV5-1 and TRBJ1-1; no reliable D call. The CDR3 is 13 amino acids. Germline lookup yields CDR1 SGHRS and CDR2 YFSETQ. V lost 6 bases to trimming and J lost 5 bases, with 14 bases between them. CDR3 region: CASNGEGYTEAFF. In nucleotides, the CDR3 is TGCGCCAGCAACGGGGAAGGGTATACTGAAGCTTTCTTT.

Points on this clone: Other DNA sequences in the sample encode the same CDR3. This chain links TRBV5-1 with TRBJ2-7; a weak D match, TRBD1 (6 bases). The CDR3 length is 13 residues. V shed 2 bases and J shed 4 bases, with 10 bases lying between them. Germline-derived CDR1 and CDR2 are SGHRS and YFSETQ. The CDR3 loop reads CASSLQGSYEQYF. The CDR3 DNA sequence: TGCGCCAGCAGCTTACAGGGCTCGTACGAGCAGTACTTC.

V is TRBV5-4 and J is TRBJ2-1, with 8 bases fitting TRBD1. V lost 5 bases to trimming and J lost 5 bases; unmatched junction nucleotides: 9. Germline V gene data show CDR1 as SGHNT and CDR2 as YYREEE (reference sequence). The CDR3 runs 15 residues. CDR3 nucleotides: TGTGCCAGCAGTCGCCGGGACAGGAGAAACAATGAGCAGTTCTTC. This codes for CASSRRDRRNNEQFF.

In this sample, this clone turned up once. This chain uses TRBV30 with TRBJ1-2, with D maybe TRBD1 (6 bases). This CDR3 is 15 amino acids long. Germline lookup yields CDR1 GTSNPN and CDR2 SVGIG (reference sequence). Trimming cost V 4 bases and J 2 bases, with 17 bases left between them. The CDR3 bases are TGTGCCTGGAACCTCGCAAGGGGGACCAACTATGGCTACACCTTC. Protein: CAWNLARGTNYGYTF.

CDR3 sequence reads: CASSPMTGVNEKLFF. The CDR3 region has the DNA TGTGCCAGCTCACCTATGACGGGCGTCAATGAAAAACTGTTTTTT. This rearrangement joins TRBV18 to TRBJ1-4; D remains ambiguous. Germline CDR1 reads KGHSH; CDR2 reads LQKENI. The CDR3 consists of 15 residues. Trimming stripped 3 bases from V and 5 bases from J, with 13 bases between.

In the case of this clone: This is likely an artifact of a read error, given a far larger clone one base away. The DNA is left out, because the CDR3 cannot be placed on it with certainty; the CDR3 is given as TCRdb lists it. J is TRBJ2-2 and V is TRBV7-3; no check of the table's D call, TRBD1, against the DNA was made. The CDR3 numbers 15 amino acids, ends counted. Germline V CDR1 and CDR2: SGHTA, FQGTGA. The CDR3 protein is CASSFVGTGAGEPFF.

The chain couples TRBV7-3 to TRBJ2-2, with a weak D call TRBD1 (5 bases). The CDR3 extends over 15 amino acids. Germline V gene lookup returns CDR1 SGHTA and CDR2 FQGTGA. Trimming cost V 0 bases and J 3 bases, with 8 bases left between them. CDR3 sequence: CASSLTAGYTGELFF. Here the CDR3 DNA reads TGTGCCAGCAGCTTAACGGCAGGGTACACCGGGGAGCTGTTTTTT.

This chain joins TRBV7-2 and TRBJ2-3, with 11 bases identical to TRBD2. V shed 2 bases, J shed 5 bases, and the junction held 3 bases outside the gene matches. The germline V gene has CDR1 SGHTA and CDR2 FQGNSA. The CDR3 consists of 15 residues. This CDR3 reads CASSLMLAGGDTQYF. Written as DNA, the CDR3 is TGTGCCAGCAGCTTAATGCTAGCGGGAGGAGATACGCAGTATTTT. The full variable domain, in which reference TRBV7-2 and TRBJ2-3 provide the parts outside the CDR3, is GAGVSQSPSNKVTEKGKDVELRCDPISGHTALYWYRQSLGQGLEFLIYFQGNSAPDKSGLPSDRFSAERTGGSVSTLTIQRTQQEDSAVYLCASSLMLAGGDTQYFGPGTRLTVL.

The chain links TRBV5-1 to TRBJ2-7; 7 bases align to TRBD2. CDR1 SGHRS and CDR2 YFSETQ come from the germline V gene. The CDR3 extends over 14 amino acids. V trimming: 7 bases; J trimming: 2 bases; junction bases outside the gene matches: 9. The CDR3, as DNA: TGCGCCAGCCGTCCGGAGCGGGAAGCCTACGAGCAGTACTTC. Translation gives CASRPEREAYEQYF.